A selection of T cell receptor beta chains follows, all from one sample in a study of T cell repertoires in cytomegalovirus infection. Using its own MiXCR run on the reads, TCRdb lists one record per CDR3 protein. The table has around 800,000 distinct CDR3 sequences, about 31% seen once; the top ten hold around 12%. These receptors' antigens are unknown. Sequenced here: cultured CD8+ T cells from PBMCs, sampled from culture after CMV antigen stimulation. The receptors were gathered from a human donor in good health (CMV status not recorded). Some clones in this sample may be carry-over from other donors' samples. Each CDR3 is given with its conserved first and last residue. The D gene is left open where the match is weak. Only some rows state a clone size, as once, few, many or a class for expanded clones.

abundance | j_gene | v_gene | d_gene | CDR3aa | CDR3nt
few | TRBJ2-5 | TRBV11-2 | TRBD1 | CASSPNPGDRGSETQYF | TGTGCCAGCAGCCCCAACCCAGGGGACAGGGGATCAGAGACCCAGTACTTC
. | TRBJ1-1 | TRBV12-3/TRBV12-4 | TRBD1 | CASSSHRGLDTEAFF | TGTGCCAGCAGTTCCCACAGGGGGCTGGACACTGAAGCTTTCTTT
. | TRBJ2-5 | TRBV20-1 | . | CSAPTTRAGRAVEETQYF | TGCAGTGCTCCCACCACCCGCGCCGGTCGAGCTGTAGAGGAGACCCAGTACTTC
few | TRBJ1-1 | TRBV18 | . | CASSPLPVPEAFF | TGTGCCAGCTCACCTCTGCCCGTCCCTGAAGCTTTCTTT
. | TRBJ2-2 | TRBV4-1 | TRBD1 | CASSQDSGGWELFF | TGCGCCAGCAGCCAAGATTCAGGGGGCTGGGAGCTGTTTTTT
few | TRBJ2-7 | TRBV7-2 | TRBD2 | CASSLSGEIYEQYF | TGTGCCAGCAGCCTTAGCGGGGAAATTTACGAGCAGTACTTC
. | TRBJ1-1 | TRBV6-8 | . | CASSYDGTFPTEAFF | TGTGCCAGCAGTTACGATGGGACATTCCCCACTGAAGCTTTCTTT
few | TRBJ2-1 | TRBV12-3/TRBV12-4 | TRBD2 | CASSRTSGGALYNEQFF | TGTGCCAGCAGTCGGACTAGCGGGGGGGCCCTTTACAATGAGCAGTTCTTC
few | TRBJ2-1 | TRBV12-3/TRBV12-4 | . | CASSLVRGTSSYNEQFF | TGTGCCAGCAGTTTGGTGCGGGGGACAAGCTCCTACAATGAGCAGTTCTTC
. | TRBJ2-1 | TRBV7-9 | TRBD2 | CASSSPGLSDEQFF | TGTGCCAGCAGCTCTCCGGGACTAAGCGATGAGCAGTTCTTC
. | TRBJ2-5 | TRBV20-1 | . | CSARSGFLTQETQYF | TGCAGTGCTAGATCGGGTTTTCTTACCCAAGAGACCCAGTACTTC
many | TRBJ2-3 | TRBV7-2 | . | CASSLAPGAGTDTQYF | TGTGCCAGCAGCTTAGCACCGGGGGCGGGCACAGATACGCAGTATTTT
few | TRBJ1-5 | TRBV11-2 | . | CASSFGGIQPQHF | TGTGCCAGCAGCTTTGGGGGTATTCAGCCCCAGCATTTT
. | TRBJ2-3 | TRBV20-1 | TRBD1 | CSALPRDRGARAQYF | TGCAGTGCCCTCCCCCGGGACAGGGGAGCACGTGCGCAGTATTTT
. | TRBJ2-3 | TRBV6-6 | . | CASSKTRDTKLRTDTQYF | TGTGCCAGCAGTAAGACCCGGGACACTAAACTTCGCACAGATACGCAGTATTTT
. | TRBJ1-2 | TRBV12-3/TRBV12-4 | TRBD1 | CASTPGGHGYTF | TGTGCCAGCACCCCAGGGGGTCATGGCTACACCTTC
few | TRBJ2-5 | TRBV12-3/TRBV12-4 | . | CASSLIQSKEETQYF | TGTGCCAGCAGTTTAATTCAGTCAAAGGAGGAGACCCAGTACTTC
. | TRBJ2-7 | TRBV9 | TRBD1 | CASGQGPYF | TGTGCCAGCGGACAGGGTCCTTACTTC
. | TRBJ1-4 | TRBV12-3/TRBV12-4 | TRBD1 | CASSLGEWTGREKLFF | TGTGCCAGCAGTTTAGGTGAATGGACAGGGCGGGAAAAACTGTTTTTT
few | TRBJ1-5 | TRBV6-6 | . | CASRPRSQPQHF | TGTGCCAGCCGCCCCCGGTCTCAGCCCCAGCATTTT
many | TRBJ2-2 | TRBV6-2/TRBV6-3 | . | CASKKGSWELFF | TGTGCCAGCAAAAAGGGAAGCTGGGAGCTGTTTTTT
. | TRBJ1-3 | TRBV13 | . | CASSPSPENSGNTIYF | TGTGCCAGCAGCCCGAGTCCGGAGAACTCTGGAAACACCATATATTTT
few | TRBJ1-1 | TRBV7-9 | TRBD1 | CAIDRGNTEAFF | TGTGCCATAGACAGGGGTAACACTGAAGCTTTCTTT
few | TRBJ1-1 | TRBV7-8 | . | CASSLALGESEAFF | TGTGCCAGCAGCTTAGCCCTGGGGGAGAGTGAAGCTTTCTTT
. | TRBJ2-2 | TRBV6-2/TRBV6-3 | . | CASSNGPNTGELFF | TGTGCCAGCAGTAACGGGCCGAACACCGGGGAGCTGTTTTTT
. | TRBJ2-7 | TRBV29-1 | TRBD1 | CSVGTGELYEQYF | TGCAGCGTCGGGACAGGCGAACTTTACGAGCAGTACTTC
. | TRBJ2-1 | TRBV6-2/TRBV6-3 | . | CASSYSLLQGYNEQFF | TGTGCCAGCAGTTACTCGTTACTACAGGGATACAATGAGCAGTTCTTC
many | TRBJ2-7 | TRBV25-1 | TRBD1 | CASSAHDRVSYEQYF | TGTGCCAGCAGTGCCCATGACAGGGTCTCCTACGAGCAGTACTTC
many | TRBJ2-2 | TRBV20-1 | TRBD2 | CSAPDWGGTSGDRTGELFF | TGCAGTGCGCCAGATTGGGGAGGGACTAGCGGGGACCGGACCGGGGAGCTGTTTTTT
few | TRBJ2-2 | TRBV27 | . | CASSLSGPGELFF | TGTGCCAGCAGTCTGAGTGGACCCGGGGAGCTGTTTTTT
. | TRBJ2-1 | TRBV7-3 | TRBD2 | CVSSPERGMDEQFF | TGTGTCAGCAGCCCAGAGCGGGGGATGGATGAGCAGTTCTTC
few | TRBJ2-1 | TRBV10-3 | . | CAISGGGANYNEQFF | TGTGCCATCAGTGGAGGGGGGGCCAACTACAATGAGCAGTTCTTC
. | TRBJ1-2 | TRBV20-1 | TRBD1 | CSATEDRGRRGYTF | TGCAGTGCTACGGAGGACAGGGGGCGTCGAGGCTACACCTTC
few | TRBJ1-6 | TRBV12-3/TRBV12-4 | . | CASSPTRVGYNSPLHF | TGTGCCAGCAGTCCAACCCGGGTGGGATATAATTCACCCCTCCACTTT
once | TRBJ2-5 | TRBV7-6 | . | CASSLGSRPVLQETQYF | TGTGCCAGCAGCTTAGGTTCGCGGCCAGTCCTACAAGAGACCCAGTACTTC
few | TRBJ2-1 | TRBV12-5 | TRBD2 | CASGLGLAGASSYNEQFF | TGTGCTAGTGGTTTGGGACTAGCGGGGGCCAGCTCCTACAATGAGCAGTTCTTC
few | TRBJ1-1 | TRBV4-3 | . | CASSQVERVTEAFF | TGCGCCAGCAGCCAAGTCGAACGAGTCACTGAAGCTTTCTTT
. | TRBJ2-1 | TRBV19 | TRBD1 | CASSIDRGQTYNEQFF | TGTGCCAGTAGTATAGATCGGGGACAGACCTACAATGAGCAGTTCTTC
. | TRBJ1-2 | TRBV6-2/TRBV6-3 | TRBD1 | CASSYTRTGLYGYTF | TGTGCCAGCAGCTATACCCGGACAGGACTCTATGGCTACACCTTC
many | TRBJ2-3 | TRBV7-6 | . | CASSLGSGGGTDTQYF | TGTGCCAGCAGCTTAGGCTCTGGGGGAGGCACAGATACGCAGTATTTT
. | TRBJ1-2 | TRBV7-9 | . | CASSPWLVTF | TGTGCCAGCAGCCCCTGGCTGGTCACCTTC
few | TRBJ2-3 | TRBV6-6 | . | CASDDSVPTDTQYF | TGTGCCAGCGACGACAGTGTCCCCACAGATACGCAGTATTTT
few | TRBJ2-2 | TRBV7-9 | . | CASSFTGGELFF | TGTGCCAGCAGCTTTACAGGCGGGGAGCTGTTTTTT
few | TRBJ2-3 | TRBV27 | . | CASRTGTFTTQYF | TGTGCCAGCAGGACAGGAACTTTCACCACGCAGTATTTT
few | TRBJ2-1 | TRBV29-1 | . | CSVVRDNEQFF | TGCAGCGTTGTCCGGGACAATGAGCAGTTCTTC
many | TRBJ2-3 | TRBV4-2 | . | CASSQAGPGSTDTQYF | TGTGCCAGCAGCCAAGCAGGCCCGGGGAGCACAGATACGCAGTATTTT
once | TRBJ1-4 | TRBV7-2 | . | CASSLIRGGSREKLFF | TGTGCCAGCAGCTTAATCAGAGGGGGGAGTCGTGAAAAACTGTTTTTT
. | TRBJ2-1 | TRBV7-6 | TRBD2 | CASSLGTSVSNEQFF | TGTGCCAGCAGCTTAGGGACTAGCGTCTCAAATGAGCAGTTCTTC